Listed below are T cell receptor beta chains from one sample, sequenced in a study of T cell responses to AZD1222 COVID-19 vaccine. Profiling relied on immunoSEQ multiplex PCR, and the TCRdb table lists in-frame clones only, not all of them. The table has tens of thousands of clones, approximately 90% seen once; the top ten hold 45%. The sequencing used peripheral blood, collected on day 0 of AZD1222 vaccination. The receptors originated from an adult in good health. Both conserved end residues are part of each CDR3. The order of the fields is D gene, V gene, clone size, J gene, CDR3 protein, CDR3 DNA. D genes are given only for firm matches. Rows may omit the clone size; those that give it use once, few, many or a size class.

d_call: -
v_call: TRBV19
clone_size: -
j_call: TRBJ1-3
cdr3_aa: CASSTTSGNGNTIYF
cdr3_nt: TGTGCCAGTAGTACAACGTCGGGAAACGGAAACACCATATATTTT

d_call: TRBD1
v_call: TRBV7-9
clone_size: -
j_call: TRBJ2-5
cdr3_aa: CASSRRQGRQETQYF
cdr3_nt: TGTGCCAGCAGCCGACGACAGGGTCGTCAAGAGACCCAGTACTTC

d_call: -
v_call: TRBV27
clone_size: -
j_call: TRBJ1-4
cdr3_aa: CASSRGVPATNEKLFF
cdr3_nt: TGTGCCAGCAGTAGAGGCGTCCCCGCAACTAATGAAAAACTGTTTTTT

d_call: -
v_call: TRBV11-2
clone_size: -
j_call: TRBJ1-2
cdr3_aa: CASSLDRRERYGYTF
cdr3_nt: TGTGCCAGCAGCTTAGATCGAAGGGAACGCTATGGCTACACCTTC

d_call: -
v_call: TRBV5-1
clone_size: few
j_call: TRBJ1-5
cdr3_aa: CASSVEVGSNQPQHF
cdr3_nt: TGCGCCAGCAGCGTGGAGGTCGGGAGCAATCAGCCCCAGCATTTT

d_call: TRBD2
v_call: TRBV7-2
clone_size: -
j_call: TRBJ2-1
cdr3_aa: CASKGSGGAPFF
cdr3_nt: TGTGCCAGCAAAGGTAGCGGGGGGGCTCCGTTCTTC

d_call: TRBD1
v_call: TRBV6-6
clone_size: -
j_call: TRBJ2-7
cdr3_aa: CASSARGQGGNEQYF
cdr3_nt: TGTGCCAGCAGTGCTCGAGGACAGGGTGGGAACGAGCAGTACTTC

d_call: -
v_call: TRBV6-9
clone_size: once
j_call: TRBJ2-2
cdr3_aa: CASSPGLNTGELFF
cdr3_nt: TGTGCCAGCAGTCCGGGGCTTAACACCGGGGAGCTGTTTTTT

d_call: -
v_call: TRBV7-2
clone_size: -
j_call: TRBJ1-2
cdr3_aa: CASSADSTGVMYGYTF
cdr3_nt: TGTGCCAGCAGCGCAGACTCGACGGGGGTTATGTATGGCTACACCTTC

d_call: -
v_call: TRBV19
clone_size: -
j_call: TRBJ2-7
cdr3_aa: CASSIANEQYF
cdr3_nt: TGTGCCAGTAGTATTGCCAACGAGCAGTACTTC

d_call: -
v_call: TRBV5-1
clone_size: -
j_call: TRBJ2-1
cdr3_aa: CASSFTGRVYNEQFF
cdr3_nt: TGCGCCAGCAGCTTCACAGGGAGGGTTTACAATGAGCAGTTCTTC

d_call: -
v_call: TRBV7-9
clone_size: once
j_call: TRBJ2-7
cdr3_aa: CASSSTDSLEQYF
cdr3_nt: TGTGCCAGCAGCTCAACTGACAGCCTCGAGCAGTACTTC

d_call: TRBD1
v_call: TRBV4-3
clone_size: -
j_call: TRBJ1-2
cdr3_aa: CASSPGQGTAYGYTF
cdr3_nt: TGCGCCAGCAGCCCAGGACAGGGCACGGCCTATGGCTACACCTTC

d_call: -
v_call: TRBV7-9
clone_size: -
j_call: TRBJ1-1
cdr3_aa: CASSSGSVDTEAFF
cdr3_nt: TGTGCCAGCAGCTCAGGGTCGGTGGACACTGAAGCTTTCTTT

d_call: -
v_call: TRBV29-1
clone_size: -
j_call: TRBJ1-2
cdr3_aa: CSALDASANYGYTF
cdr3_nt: TGCAGCGCCCTGGACGCCTCCGCGAACTATGGCTACACCTTC